A selection of T cell receptor beta chains follows, all from one sample in a study of STAT5B mutations in CD4+ large granular lymphocyte leukemia. Profiling relied on immunoSEQ multiplex PCR, and the TCRdb table lists in-frame clones only, not all of them. The sample has 40,000 or so clones; 70% to 80% are singletons. The sequenced sample was CD4+ T cells from blood buffy coats. The receptors come from a human donor in good health. Both conserved end residues are part of each CDR3. D genes are given only for firm matches. Clone size is shown for a subset of rows, as once, few, many or a class of expanded clone.

D	size	V	J	CDR3	DNA
.	.	TRBV18	TRBJ1-5	CASSPEGGNQPQHF	TGTGCCAGCTCACCGGAGGGGGGCAATCAGCCCCAGCATTTT
.	.	TRBV18	TRBJ2-3	CASSPPLGASTDTQYF	TGTGCCAGCTCACCACCTTTGGGGGCGAGCACAGATACGCAGTATTTT
TRBD2	.	TRBV5-1	TRBJ2-2	CASSSFPSRGTSGGTGELFF	TGCGCCAGCAGCTCCTTCCCCAGCAGGGGGACTAGCGGGGGCACCGGGGAGCTGTTTTTT
TRBD2	.	TRBV5-1	TRBJ2-7	CASSLAGASGVSYEQYF	TGCGCCAGCAGCTTGGCCGGGGCAAGCGGGGTCTCCTACGAGCAGTACTTC
.	.	TRBV19	TRBJ2-5	CASSISGQQETQYF	TGTGCCAGTAGTATATCGGGGCAGCAAGAGACCCAGTACTTC
.	.	TRBV4-2	TRBJ1-4	CASSQGEGEKLFF	TGTGCCAGCAGCCAGGGGGAGGGCGAAAAACTGTTTTTT
.	.	TRBV5-1	TRBJ2-2	CASSPVDGGELFF	TGCGCCAGCAGCCCTGTCGATGGCGGGGAGCTGTTTTTT
.	.	TRBV1	TRBJ2-5	CTSSQSCDSGGAETQYF	TGCACCAGCAGCCAAAGCTGTGATAGCGGGGGGGCGGAGACCCAGTACTTC
.	.	TRBV18	TRBJ2-7	CASSPGPGLVYEQYF	TGTGCCAGCTCACCCGGACCCGGACTCGTCTACGAGCAGTACTTC
.	.	TRBV19	TRBJ1-5	CASRFDRLGQPQHF	TGTGCCAGTAGATTCGACAGGCTGGGTCAGCCCCAGCATTTT
.	.	TRBV7-3	TRBJ2-3	CASSLDGSDTQYF	TGTGCCAGCAGCTTAGACGGGTCAGATACGCAGTATTTT
.	few	TRBV19	TRBJ1-6	CASMGEGPYSPLHF	TGTGCCAGTATGGGAGAGGGGCCGTATTCACCCCTCCACTTT
.	.	TRBV7-6	TRBJ2-3	CASSLLGRTDTQYF	TGTGCCAGCAGCTTACTCGGCAGAACAGATACGCAGTATTTT
.	few	TRBV7-2	TRBJ2-3	CASSLFSYPTDTQYF	TGTGCCAGCAGCTTATTTTCCTATCCCACAGATACGCAGTATTTT
.	once	TRBV20-1	TRBJ2-7	CSARDYEQYF	TGCAGTGCCCGGGACTACGAGCAGTACTTC
TRBD1	.	TRBV30	TRBJ1-5	CAWSFGTAGNQPQHF	TGTGCCTGGAGTTTCGGGACAGCGGGCAATCAGCCCCAGCATTTT
TRBD2	.	TRBV9	TRBJ2-1	CASSALSGRVINEQFF	TGTGCCAGCAGCGCCCTTAGCGGGAGGGTGATCAATGAGCAGTTCTTC
TRBD1	.	TRBV6-6	TRBJ1-2	CASSRDRNYYGYTF	TGTGCCAGCAGCCGGGACAGGAATTACTATGGCTACACCTTC
.	few	TRBV7-9	TRBJ1-1	CASTAGGNTEAFF	TGTGCCAGCACCGCCGGTGGGAACACTGAAGCTTTCTTT
.	once	TRBV19	TRBJ1-5	CASSIRAGNQPQHF	TGTGCCAGTAGTATAAGGGCGGGCAATCAGCCCCAGCATTTT
.	.	TRBV19	TRBJ2-7	CASSIGTAEQYF	TGTGCCAGTAGTATAGGAACAGCCGAGCAGTACTTC
.	.	TRBV18	TRBJ1-2	CASSPPDSHTNYGYTF	TGTGCCAGCTCACCTCCGGACAGCCACACTAACTATGGCTACACCTTC
TRBD2	.	TRBV29-1	TRBJ2-3	CSTTPRRGGRTDTQYF	TGCAGCACCACCCCAAGACGGGGCGGGAGGACAGATACGCAGTATTTT
.	.	TRBV6-6	TRBJ2-2	CASSLNTGELFF	TGTGCCAGCAGTCTTAACACCGGGGAGCTGTTTTTT
.	.	TRBV7-2	TRBJ2-5	CASSLGPSQGGGQETQYF	TGTGCCAGCAGCTTAGGCCCGTCTCAGGGGGGGGGCCAAGAGACCCAGTACTTC
.	.	TRBV11-3	TRBJ2-3	CASSLADKLDTQYF	TGTGCCAGCAGCTTAGCTGACAAACTAGATACGCAGTATTTT
TRBD1	.	TRBV15	TRBJ2-7	CATRIDRGREQYF	TGTGCCACCAGAATAGACAGGGGGCGTGAGCAGTACTTC
.	.	TRBV5-4	TRBJ2-7	CASSLASSYEQYF	TGTGCCAGCAGCTTAGCTAGCTCCTACGAGCAGTACTTC
TRBD2	.	TRBV7-2	TRBJ2-7	CASSLWTSGALTSYEQYF	TGTGCCAGCAGCCTTTGGACTAGCGGGGCCCTTACCTCCTACGAGCAGTACTTC
TRBD1	.	TRBV7-6	TRBJ2-7	CASSLGDRRTYEQYF	TGTGCCAGCAGCTTAGGGGACAGGCGCACCTACGAGCAGTACTTC
.	.	TRBV5-4	TRBJ1-4	CASSSGEKLFF	TGTGCCAGCAGCTCAGGTGAAAAACTGTTTTTT
.	.	TRBV20-1	TRBJ2-2	CSAPSRGELFF	TGCAGTGCCCCCTCCCGAGGGGAGCTGTTTTTT
.	.	TRBV5-8	TRBJ2-3	CASSPPLGTQYF	TGTGCCAGCAGCCCCCCTTTGGGTACGCAGTATTTT
.	.	TRBV10-3	TRBJ1-1	CAIRRQENTEAFF	TGTGCCATCAGGAGACAGGAGAACACTGAAGCTTTCTTT
.	.	TRBV7-9	TRBJ1-2	CASSSDGQQNYGYTF	TGTGCCAGCAGCTCCGATGGACAGCAAAACTATGGCTACACCTTC
.	.	TRBV5-1	TRBJ2-6	CASSLHSGANVLTF	TGCGCCAGCAGCTTGCACTCTGGGGCCAACGTCCTGACTTTC
.	few	TRBV11-2	TRBJ2-5	CASSLGLAKETQYF	TGTGCCAGCAGCTTAGGTCTAGCAAAAGAGACCCAGTACTTC
TRBD2	.	TRBV9	TRBJ2-5	CASSVGTSVETQYF	TGTGCCAGCAGCGTAGGGACTAGCGTGGAGACCCAGTACTTC
.	.	TRBV19	TRBJ2-7	CASSMDSTYEQYF	TGTGCCAGTAGCATGGACTCAACCTACGAGCAGTACTTC
.	.	TRBV7-3	TRBJ2-3	CASSPEKGVPTDTQYF	TGTGCCAGCAGCCCAGAGAAGGGGGTCCCCACAGATACGCAGTATTTT